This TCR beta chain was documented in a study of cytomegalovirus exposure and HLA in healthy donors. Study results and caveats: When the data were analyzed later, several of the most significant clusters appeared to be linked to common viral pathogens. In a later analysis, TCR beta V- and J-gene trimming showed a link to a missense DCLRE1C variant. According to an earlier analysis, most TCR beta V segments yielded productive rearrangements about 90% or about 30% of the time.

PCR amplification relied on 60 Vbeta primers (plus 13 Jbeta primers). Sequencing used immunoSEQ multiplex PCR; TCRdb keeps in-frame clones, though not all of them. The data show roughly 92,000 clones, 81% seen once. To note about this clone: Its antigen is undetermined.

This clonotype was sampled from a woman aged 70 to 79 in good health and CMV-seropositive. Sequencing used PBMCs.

The chain's CDR3 is CASGKREIQETQYF. DNA for the CDR3: TGTGCCAGCGGTAAGCGGGAAATCCAAGAGACCCAGTACTTC. This chain uses TRBV4-2 with TRBJ2-5; TRBD2 matches at 7 bases. With V trimmed by 8 bases and J by 1 base, 7 bases remained unmatched. This CDR3 comprises 14 residues. Germline V lookup: CDR1 LGHNA, CDR2 YNFKEQ.